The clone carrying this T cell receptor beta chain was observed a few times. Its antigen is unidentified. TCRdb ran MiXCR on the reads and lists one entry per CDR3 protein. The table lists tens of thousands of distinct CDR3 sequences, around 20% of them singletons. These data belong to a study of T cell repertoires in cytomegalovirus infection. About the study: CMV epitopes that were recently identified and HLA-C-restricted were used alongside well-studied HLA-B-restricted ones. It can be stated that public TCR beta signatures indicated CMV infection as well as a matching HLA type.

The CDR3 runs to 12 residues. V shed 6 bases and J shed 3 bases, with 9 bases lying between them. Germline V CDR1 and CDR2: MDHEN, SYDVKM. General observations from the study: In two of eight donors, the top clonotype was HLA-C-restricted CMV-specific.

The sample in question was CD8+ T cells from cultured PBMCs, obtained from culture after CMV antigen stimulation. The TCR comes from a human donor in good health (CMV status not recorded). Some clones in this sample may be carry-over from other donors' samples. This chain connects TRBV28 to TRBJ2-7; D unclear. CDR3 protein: CASSGQDYEQYF. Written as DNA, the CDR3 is TGTGCCAGCAGCGGGCAGGACTACGAGCAGTACTTC.